The rows below give T cell receptor beta chains drawn from one sample of a study of T cells after posttransplantation cyclophosphamide. Measured with immunoSEQ multiplex PCR; TCRdb has only the in-frame clones, and not every one. There are about 10,000 clones in the sample; 95% to 99% occur only once, and 0.27% lies in the top ten. What was sequenced was naive CD8+ T cells sorted from PBMCs. The source is a man aged 50-60 years in good health, CMV-negative, and a related stem cell transplant donor. The CDR3 runs from the conserved cysteine through the conserved F or W. A D gene is named only where the DNA matches it firmly. The size field is filled for only some rows; it gives once, few, many or a size class.

CDR3 protein	CDR3 DNA	clone size	D gene	V gene	J gene
CASSVGGPGPGELFF	TGTGCCAGCAGCGTGGGGGGGCCGGGACCCGGGGAGCTGTTTTTT	once	.	TRBV9	TRBJ2-2
CASSYRDRYEQYF	TGTGCCAGCAGCTACCGGGACAGATACGAGCAGTACTTC	.	TRBD1	TRBV7-9	TRBJ2-7
CSAGVDYEQYF	TGCAGTGCTGGTGTAGATTACGAGCAGTACTTC	.	.	TRBV20-1	TRBJ2-7
CASRPGTYSNQPQHF	TGTGCCAGCAGACCAGGGACATATAGCAATCAGCCCCAGCATTTT	.	.	TRBV6-5	TRBJ1-5
CASYYARWGDGTDTQYF	TGCGCCAGCTACTATGCGAGATGGGGGGACGGCACAGATACGCAGTATTTT	.	.	TRBV5-1	TRBJ2-3
CASSLGTGDEKLFF	TGTGCCAGCAGCCTAGGGACAGGGGACGAAAAACTGTTTTTT	.	TRBD1	TRBV7-6	TRBJ1-4
CASNSFANTGELFF	TGTGCCAGCAACAGTTTCGCGAACACCGGGGAGCTGTTTTTT	.	.	TRBV5-6	TRBJ2-2
CASSPTGGANTEAFF	TGTGCCAGCAGCCCTACAGGGGGGGCGAACACTGAAGCTTTCTTT	.	TRBD1	TRBV9	TRBJ1-1
CASSLAGGGDGYTF	TGTGCCAGCAGCTTGGCCGGAGGGGGCGATGGCTACACCTTC	.	TRBD1	TRBV5-4	TRBJ1-2
CSVRDGNTGELFF	TGCAGCGTGCGGGACGGGAACACCGGGGAGCTGTTTTTT	.	.	TRBV29-1	TRBJ2-2
CASSGGGRGQPQHF	TGCGCCAGCAGTGGGGGGGGGAGGGGTCAGCCCCAGCATTTT	.	.	TRBV10-1	TRBJ1-5
CASSTLGQGEWFSNQPQHF	TGTGCCAGTAGTACCTTAGGACAGGGGGAATGGTTTAGCAATCAGCCCCAGCATTTT	.	TRBD1	TRBV19	TRBJ1-5
CASSEEWGTGRREQYF	TGTGCCAGCAGCGAGGAGTGGGGGACAGGCCGGCGCGAGCAGTACTTC	.	TRBD1	TRBV9	TRBJ2-7
CTSRRRGLCTNRANVLTF	TGCACCAGCAGGAGACGAGGTTTGTGCACAAATCGGGCCAACGTCCTGACTTTC	.	.	TRBV1	TRBJ2-6
CATSRDQGAYEQYF	TGTGCCACCAGCAGAGATCAGGGGGCCTACGAGCAGTACTTC	.	TRBD1	TRBV15	TRBJ2-7